The present TCR beta chain was sequenced within a study of blood T cell repertoires in COVID-19. Study details: The United States, Italy and Spain supplied acute and convalescent COVID-19 samples.

In the study's own analysis: Reference gene primer amplification in the assay estimated nucleated cell counts. The repertoire was sequenced with immunoSEQ multiplex PCR; TCRdb's copy has only in-frame clones and lacks some. Clonal size and the V and J genes are those of that table, whereas D and trimming came from the DNA. The table shows 450,000 to 500,000 clones, with around 85% occurring only once. The junction had 3 bases not matched to a gene; V was cut back by 2 bases and J by 2 bases. The CDR3 is 15 amino acids. CDR1 is SGHRS and CDR2 is YFSETQ in the germline V gene. This clone came up once. The sequenced sample consisted of peripheral blood. The receptor was derived from a human donor in a cohort sampled during active COVID-19. The chain has TRBV5-1 and TRBJ2-1, with TRBD2 matching 8 bases. The CDR3 region has the DNA TGCGCCAGCAGCTTAGCGGGGGTAGCCTACAATGAGCAGTTCTTC. This codes for CASSLAGVAYNEQFF.